This T cell receptor (beta chain) was captured by sequencing in a study of blood T cell repertoires in COVID-19. Background on the study: Spain, Italy and the United States supplied samples that represented acute and convalescent COVID-19. PBMCs, B-cell-depleted T cells, or T cells provided the cDNA or gDNA that made up the material.

Germline CDR1 and CDR2: SGHRS and YFSETQ. After removal of 3 bases from V and 3 bases from J, the junction contained 5 bases not matched to a gene. This CDR3 is 16 amino acids long. Per the original methods: From reference gene primer amplification, estimates of nucleated cell counts were derived. Clones were sequenced by immunoSEQ multiplex PCR, and TCRdb holds only the in-frame ones, with some missing. V, J and clone size derive from that table, while D and trimming were established from the DNA sequence. The sample includes around 140,000 clones, around nine tenths seen only once; the top ten take more than 2%.

The source is a man between 65 and 85 years old with active COVID-19. The chain uses TRBV5-1 and TRBJ2-1, with 11 bases aligning to TRBD2. Source material: peripheral blood. The CDR3 reads CASSSTSGSIYNEQFF. CDR3 nucleotide sequence: TGCGCCAGCAGCTCAACTAGCGGGAGTATCTACAATGAGCAGTTCTTC.